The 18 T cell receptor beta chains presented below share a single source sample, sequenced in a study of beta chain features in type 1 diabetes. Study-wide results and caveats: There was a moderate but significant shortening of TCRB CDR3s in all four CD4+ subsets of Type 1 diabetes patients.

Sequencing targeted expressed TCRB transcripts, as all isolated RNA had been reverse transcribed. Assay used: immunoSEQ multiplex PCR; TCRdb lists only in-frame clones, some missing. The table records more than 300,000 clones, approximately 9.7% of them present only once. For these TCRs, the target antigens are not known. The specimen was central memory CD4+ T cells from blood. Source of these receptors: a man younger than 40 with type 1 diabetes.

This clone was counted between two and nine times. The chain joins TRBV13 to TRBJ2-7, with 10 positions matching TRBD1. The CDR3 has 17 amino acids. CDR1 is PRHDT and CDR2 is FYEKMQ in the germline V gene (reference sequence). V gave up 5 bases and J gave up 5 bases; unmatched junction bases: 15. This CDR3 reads CASSLVGGRDRGHEQYF. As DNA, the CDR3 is TGTGCCAGCAGCCTCGTCGGGGGCCGGGACAGGGGTCACGAGCAGTACTTC.

Written as DNA, the CDR3 is TGTGCCAGCAGTTTAACCAGGGGCAATGAAAAACTGTTTTTT. This gives the protein CASSLTRGNEKLFF. The rearrangement links TRBV28 to TRBJ1-4; a weak D match, TRBD1 (6 bases). The CDR3 extends over 14 amino acids. Germline CDR1 MDHEN, CDR2 SYDVKM. Trimming pared 2 bases from V and 5 bases from J, leaving 9 bases between.

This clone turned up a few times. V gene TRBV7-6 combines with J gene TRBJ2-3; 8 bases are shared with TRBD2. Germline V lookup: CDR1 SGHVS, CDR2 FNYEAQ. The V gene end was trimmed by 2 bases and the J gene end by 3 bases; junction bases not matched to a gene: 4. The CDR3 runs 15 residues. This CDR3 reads CASSLSGLATDTQYF. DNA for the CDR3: TGTGCCAGCAGCTTATCCGGACTAGCAACAGATACGCAGTATTTT.

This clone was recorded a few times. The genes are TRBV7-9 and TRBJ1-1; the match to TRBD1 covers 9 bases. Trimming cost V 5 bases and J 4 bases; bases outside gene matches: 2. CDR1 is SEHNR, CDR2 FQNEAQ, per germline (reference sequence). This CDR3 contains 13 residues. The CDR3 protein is CASSETGGTEAFF. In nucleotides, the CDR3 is TGTGCCAGCAGCGAGACAGGGGGCACTGAAGCTTTCTTT.

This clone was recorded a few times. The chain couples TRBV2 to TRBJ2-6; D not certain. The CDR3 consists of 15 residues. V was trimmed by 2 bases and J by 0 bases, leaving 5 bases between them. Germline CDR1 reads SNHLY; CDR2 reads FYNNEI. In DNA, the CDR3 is TGTGCCAGCAGTGAATCGCCCTCTGGGGCCAACGTCCTGACTTTC. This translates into CASSESPSGANVLTF. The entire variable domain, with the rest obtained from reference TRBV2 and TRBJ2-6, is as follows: EPEVTQTPSHQVTQMGQEVILRCVPISNHLYFYWYRQILGQKVEFLVSFYNNEISEKSEIFDDQFSVERPDGSNFTLKIRSTKLEDSAMYFCASSESPSGANVLTFGAGSRLTVL.

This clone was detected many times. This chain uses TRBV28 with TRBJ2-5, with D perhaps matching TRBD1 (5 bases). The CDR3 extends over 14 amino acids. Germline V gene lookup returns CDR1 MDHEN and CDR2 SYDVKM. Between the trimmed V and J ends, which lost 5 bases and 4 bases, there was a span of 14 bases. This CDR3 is CASSESGKTETQYF. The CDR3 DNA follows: TGTGCCAGCAGTGAGTCAGGGAAGACAGAGACCCAGTACTTC. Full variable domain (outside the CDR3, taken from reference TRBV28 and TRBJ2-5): DVKVTQSSRYLVKRTGEKVFLECVQDMDHENMFWYRQDPGLGLRLIYFSYDVKMKEKGDIPEGYSVSREKKERFSLILESASTNQTSMYLCASSESGKTETQYFGPGTRLLVL.

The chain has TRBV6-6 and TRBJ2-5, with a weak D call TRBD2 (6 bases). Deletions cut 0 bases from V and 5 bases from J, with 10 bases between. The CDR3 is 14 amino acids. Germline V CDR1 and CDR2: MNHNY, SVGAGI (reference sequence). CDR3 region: CASSYSPSVETQYF. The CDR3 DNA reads TGTGCCAGCAGTTACTCGCCTAGCGTGGAGACCCAGTACTTC.

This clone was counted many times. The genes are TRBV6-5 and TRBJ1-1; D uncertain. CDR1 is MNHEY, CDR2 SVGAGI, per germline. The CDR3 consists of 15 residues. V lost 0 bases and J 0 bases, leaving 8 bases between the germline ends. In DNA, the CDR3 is TGTGCCAGCAGTTACTCGTTCCGTTTGAACACTGAAGCTTTCTTT. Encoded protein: CASSYSFRLNTEAFF.

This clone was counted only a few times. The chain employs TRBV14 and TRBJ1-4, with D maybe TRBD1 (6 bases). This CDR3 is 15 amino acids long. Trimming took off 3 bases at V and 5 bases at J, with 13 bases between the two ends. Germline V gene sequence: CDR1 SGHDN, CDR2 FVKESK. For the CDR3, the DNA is TGTGCCAGCAGCCAGGCTTGGGGGCGAAATGAAAAACTGTTTTTT. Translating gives CASSQAWGRNEKLFF.

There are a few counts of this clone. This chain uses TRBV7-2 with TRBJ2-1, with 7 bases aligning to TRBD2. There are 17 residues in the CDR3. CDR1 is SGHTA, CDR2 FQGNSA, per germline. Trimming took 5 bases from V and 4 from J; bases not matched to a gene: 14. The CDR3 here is CASSRWEGSFLYNEQFF. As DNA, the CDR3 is TGTGCCAGCAGCCGGTGGGAGGGGAGTTTTCTATACAATGAGCAGTTCTTC.

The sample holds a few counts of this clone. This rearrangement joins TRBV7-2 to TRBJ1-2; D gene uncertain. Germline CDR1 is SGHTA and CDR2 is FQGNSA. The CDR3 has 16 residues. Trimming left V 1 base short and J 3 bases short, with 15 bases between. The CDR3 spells CASSLGGSRADYGYTF. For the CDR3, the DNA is TGTGCCAGCAGCTTAGGAGGGTCTCGGGCAGACTATGGCTACACCTTC.

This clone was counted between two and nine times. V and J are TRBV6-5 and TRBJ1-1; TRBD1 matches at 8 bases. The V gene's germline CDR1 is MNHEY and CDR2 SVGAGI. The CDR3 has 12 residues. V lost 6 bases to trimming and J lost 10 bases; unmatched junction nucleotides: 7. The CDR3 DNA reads TGTGCCAGCAGCAACAGGGGGGGGCCAGCTTTCTTT. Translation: CASSNRGGPAFF.

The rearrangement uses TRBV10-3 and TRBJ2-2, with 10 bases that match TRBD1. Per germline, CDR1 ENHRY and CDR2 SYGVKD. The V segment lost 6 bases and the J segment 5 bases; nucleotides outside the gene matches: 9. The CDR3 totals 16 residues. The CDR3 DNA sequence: TGTGCCATCAGAACGGGACAGGGGACTGGGACCGGGGAGCTGTTTTTT. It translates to CAIRTGQGTGTGELFF.

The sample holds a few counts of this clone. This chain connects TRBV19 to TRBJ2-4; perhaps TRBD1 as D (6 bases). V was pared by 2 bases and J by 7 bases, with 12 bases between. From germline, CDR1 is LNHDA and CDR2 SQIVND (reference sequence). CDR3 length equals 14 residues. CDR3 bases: TGTGCCAGTAGTATATGGCAGGGGACGAACATTCAGTACTTC. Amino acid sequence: CASSIWQGTNIQYF.

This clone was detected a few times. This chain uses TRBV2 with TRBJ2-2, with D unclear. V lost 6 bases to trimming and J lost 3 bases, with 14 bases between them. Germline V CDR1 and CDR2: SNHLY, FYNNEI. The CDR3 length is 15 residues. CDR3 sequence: CASRRFAVHTGELFF. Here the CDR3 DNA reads TGTGCCAGCAGGAGATTCGCGGTGCACACCGGGGAGCTGTTTTTT.

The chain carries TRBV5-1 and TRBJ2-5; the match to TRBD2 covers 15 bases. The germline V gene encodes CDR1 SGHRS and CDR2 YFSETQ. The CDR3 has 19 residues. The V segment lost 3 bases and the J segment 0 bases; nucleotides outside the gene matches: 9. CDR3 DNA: TGCGCCAGCAGCTGGACCGGGACTAGCGGGGGGTCTAACCAAGAGACCCAGTACTTC. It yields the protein CASSWTGTSGGSNQETQYF.

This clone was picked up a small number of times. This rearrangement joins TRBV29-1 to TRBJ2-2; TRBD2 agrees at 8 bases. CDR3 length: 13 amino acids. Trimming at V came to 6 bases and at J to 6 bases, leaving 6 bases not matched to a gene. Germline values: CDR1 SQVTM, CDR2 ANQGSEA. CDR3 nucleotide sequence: TGCAGCGTCAGACTAGCGTACCCCGGGGAGCTGTTTTTT. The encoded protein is CSVRLAYPGELFF.

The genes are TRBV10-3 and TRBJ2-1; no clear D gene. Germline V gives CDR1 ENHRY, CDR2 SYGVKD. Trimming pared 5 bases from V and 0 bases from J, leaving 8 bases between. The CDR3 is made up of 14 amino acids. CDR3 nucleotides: TGTGCCATCAGTCGGAAAAGCTCCTACAATGAGCAGTTCTTC. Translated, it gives CAISRKSSYNEQFF.